This entry concerns a single T cell receptor (beta chain). No cognate antigen has been identified for it. No base quality values were provided; no much bigger clone lies one nucleotide off. The sample originates from a study of PD-1 blockade in mismatch repair-deficient tumors (dated by TCRdb to 2015 to 2018). Broadly, across the study: Between late 2013 and September 2016, the trial enrolled around 89 consecutive patients with about a dozen mismatch repair-deficient cancer types, every one of whom had been previously treated and was progressing. Tumor-associated T cell clones in the peripheral blood of patients responding to PD-1 blockade were tracked using deep sequencing of TCR CDR3 regions.

What the study reported, not specific to this receptor: After pembrolizumab, tumor-resident clones, which were often undetectable in blood before treatment, expanded rapidly and then contracted, generally ahead of radiologic responses.

Library generation was performed with the immunoSEQ multiplex PCR assay. TCRdb took over this immuneACCESS table, retaining in-frame rearrangements with V and J assigned. Such tables are incomplete; in checked studies, under half of the missing clones stem from an unresolved V gene, and the remainder is unexplained. The sample records around 40,000 clones, approximately 80% of which are singletons. Around 0.99% of the sample is in the top ten clones. CDR1 and CDR2, per the germline V gene (reference sequence), are MNHEY and SMNVEV. The CDR3 contains 15 residues, cysteine and phenylalanine counted. The read is trimmed to its CDR3 DNA, 45 bases read in frame from base 1. V lost 0 bases and J lost 1 base; the stretch between them is 9 bases long. For every enrolled patient, mismatch repair deficiency was confirmed by either polymerase chain reaction or immunohistochemistry. TCR sequencing was carried out for three patients who responded to pembrolizumab therapy. In the phase II trial, pembrolizumab PD-1 blockade was tested prospectively in advanced mismatch repair-deficient cancers, no matter which tissue of origin the cancers came from. Serial peripheral blood T cell samples were collected before and at multiple times after starting PD-1 blockade. Blood sampling time points were reported as weeks after the first dose of pembrolizumab.

The chain links TRBV27 with TRBJ1-1; the D segment could be TRBD1, given 5 matching bases. Sequences were derived from PBMCs, sampled roughly 40 weeks after starting pembrolizumab. This TCR derives from an adult with mismatch repair-deficient cancer. The nucleotides are TGTGCCAGCAGTTTATCGGGGACTCAGAACACTGAAGCTTTCTTT. This codes for CASSLSGTQNTEAFF.